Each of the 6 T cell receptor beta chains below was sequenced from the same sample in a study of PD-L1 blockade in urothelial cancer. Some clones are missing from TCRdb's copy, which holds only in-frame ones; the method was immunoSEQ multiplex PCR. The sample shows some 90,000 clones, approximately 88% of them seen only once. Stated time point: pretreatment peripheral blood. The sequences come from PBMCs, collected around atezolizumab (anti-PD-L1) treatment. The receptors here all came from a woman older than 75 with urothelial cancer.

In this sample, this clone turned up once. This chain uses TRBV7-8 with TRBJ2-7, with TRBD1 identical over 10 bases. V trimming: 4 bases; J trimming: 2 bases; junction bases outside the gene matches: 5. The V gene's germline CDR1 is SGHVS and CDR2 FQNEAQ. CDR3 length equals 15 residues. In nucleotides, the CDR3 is TGTGCCAGCAGCTCACTAGGGACAGGGGCCTACGAGCAGTACTTC. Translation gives CASSSLGTGAYEQYF. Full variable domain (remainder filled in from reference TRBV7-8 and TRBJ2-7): GAGVSQSPRYKVAKRGQDVALRCDPISGHVSLFWYQQALGQGPEFLTYFQNEAQLDKSGLPSDRFFAERPEGSVSTLKIQRTQQEDSAVYLCASSSLGTGAYEQYFGPGTRLTVT.

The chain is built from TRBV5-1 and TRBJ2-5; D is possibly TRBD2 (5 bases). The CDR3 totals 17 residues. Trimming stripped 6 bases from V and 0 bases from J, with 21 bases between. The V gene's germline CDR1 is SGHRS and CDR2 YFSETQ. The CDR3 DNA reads TGCGCCAGCACCCGCGGTCCCGAACGGGGATACCAAGAGACCCAGTACTTC. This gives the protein CASTRGPERGYQETQYF.

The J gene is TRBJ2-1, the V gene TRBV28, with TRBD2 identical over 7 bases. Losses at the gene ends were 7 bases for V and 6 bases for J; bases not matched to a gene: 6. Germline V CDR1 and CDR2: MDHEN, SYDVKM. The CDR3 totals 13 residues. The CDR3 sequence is CASTWEGINEQFF. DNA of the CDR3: TGTGCCAGCACTTGGGAGGGGATCAATGAGCAGTTCTTC.

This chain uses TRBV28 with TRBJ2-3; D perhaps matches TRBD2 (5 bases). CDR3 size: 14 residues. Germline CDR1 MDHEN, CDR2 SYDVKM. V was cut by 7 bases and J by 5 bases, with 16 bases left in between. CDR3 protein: CASNTGPAGDTQYF. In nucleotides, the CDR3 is TGTGCCAGCAACACCGGCCCGGCGGGAGATACGCAGTATTTT.

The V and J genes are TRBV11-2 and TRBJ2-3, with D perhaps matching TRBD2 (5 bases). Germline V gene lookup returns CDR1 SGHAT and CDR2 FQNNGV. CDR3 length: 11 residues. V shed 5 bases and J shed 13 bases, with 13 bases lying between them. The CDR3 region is CASSPGLGKYF. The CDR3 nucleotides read TGTGCCAGCAGCCCCGGACTGGGGAAGTATTTT.

The CDR3 here is CASASGGTSLYNEQFF. The CDR3 nucleotides are TGTGCCAGCGCCTCCGGGGGGACTAGTCTTTACAATGAGCAGTTCTTC. The rearrangement links TRBV19 to TRBJ2-1; 8 bases agree with TRBD2. The CDR3 consists of 16 residues. CDR1 is LNHDA and CDR2 is SQIVND in the germline V gene (reference sequence). The J segment lost 4 bases and the V segment lost 9 bases, leaving 14 bases of the junction unmatched.